What follows are 16 T cell receptor beta chains derived from one specimen sequenced in a study of regulatory T cells in long-lasting Graves disease. CDR3 regions were amplified by Arm-PCR using iRepertoire HTBI primers to build TCR beta libraries. TCRdb independently ran MiXCR on the multiplex PCR reads; one entry per CDR3 protein. The table shows approximately 380,000 distinct CDR3 sequences, with less than 25% occurring only once. The time point is: persistent/refractory GD, antithyroid drugs over 5 years with positive TRAb. PBMC RNA served as the TCR library source. This specimen was peripheral blood mononuclear cells (PBMCs), taken when the disease was refractory, from a patient treated with antithyroid drugs. Receptors were obtained from a female donor with Graves disease.

This clonotype was counted a few times. The J gene is TRBJ2-3, the V gene TRBV11-3; possible D gene TRBD2, 6 bases. Trimming left V 5 bases short and J 0 bases short, with 6 bases between. Germline CDR1 reads SGHNT; CDR2 reads YENEEA. The CDR3 consists of 13 residues. This chain's CDR3 is CASSGGSTDTQYF. CDR3 DNA sequence: TGTGCCAGCAGCGGGGGGAGCACAGATACGCAGTATTTT.

This clonotype was seen many times. V and J are TRBV2 and TRBJ1-4; D remains unclear. The germline gives CDR1 SNHLY, CDR2 FYNNEI. Trimming took off 4 bases at V and 5 bases at J, with 14 bases between the two ends. The CDR3 runs to 15 residues. This CDR3 is CASSGNPDLNEKLFF. The CDR3 region has the DNA TGTGCCAGCAGTGGAAACCCCGATCTAAATGAAAAACTGTTTTTT.

The chain uses TRBV19 and TRBJ1-1, with 11 bases fitting TRBD1. The germline V gene has CDR1 LNHDA and CDR2 SQIVND (reference sequence). This CDR3 spans 16 amino acids. The V and J ends lost 7 bases and 2 bases, in that order; junction bases with no gene match: 9. DNA of the CDR3: TGTGCCAGTACCAAGGACAGGGGGCCGGTAAACACTGAAGCTTTCTTT. It encodes CASTKDRGPVNTEAFF.

The chain has TRBV10-2 and TRBJ2-1, with 11 positions matching TRBD2. The CDR3 extends over 16 amino acids. Germline V gene data show CDR1 as WSHSY and CDR2 as SAAADI. With V trimmed by 6 bases and J by 7 bases, 11 bases remained unmatched. The CDR3 DNA is TGCGCCAGCAGCCCCTTAGCGGGAGGGCTAATAAATGAGCAGTTCTTC. Encoded protein: CASSPLAGGLINEQFF.

At least ten counts were recorded for this clonotype. This sequence joins TRBV6-1 and TRBJ1-1; D gene ambiguous. CDR3 length: 15 amino acids. V lost 3 bases and J 0 bases, leaving 11 bases between the germline ends. CDR1 is MNHNS, CDR2 SASEGT, per germline. CDR3 DNA: TGTGCCAGCAGTGAGGGGTTCGGGATGAACACTGAAGCTTTCTTT. This sequence encodes CASSEGFGMNTEAFF.

In its sample, this clonotype was seen many times. The V and J genes are TRBV5-6 and TRBJ2-4; D may be TRBD2 (5 bases). V was clipped by 3 bases and J by 3 bases, with 16 bases between them. The CDR3 extends over 16 amino acids. Germline V gene sequence: CDR1 SGHDT, CDR2 YYEEEE. CDR3 bases: TGTGCCAGCAGCTCCGACGGAGGCTACGGCAAAAACATTCAGTACTTC. Translated: CASSSDGGYGKNIQYF.

The chain links TRBV4-3 to TRBJ1-5, with D uncertain. Germline assignment: CDR1 LGHNA and CDR2 YSLEER. The V gene lost 0 bases and the J gene lost 2 bases, with 8 bases spanning the gap. This CDR3 comprises 15 residues. The CDR3 sequence: CASSQDYGGNQPQHF. The CDR3, as DNA: TGCGCCAGCAGCCAAGATTACGGGGGCAATCAGCCCCAGCATTTT.

This clonotype was recorded a few times. Just one base apart from a much larger clone, this may be a read error. The rearrangement joins TRBV6-5 to TRBJ1-2, with D uncertain. CDR3 size: 15 residues. Looked up from germline, CDR1 is MNHEY and CDR2 is SVGAGI. The V end was cut by 4 bases, the J end by 7 bases, with 19 bases between. This CDR3 reads CASSSTILRFFGYTF. The CDR3 nucleotides read TGTGCCAGCAGTTCTACGATTCTCCGATTTTTTGGCTACACCTTC.

A word on this clonotype: A clone one base away is much larger, so this may be a read error. This chain uses TRBV2 with TRBJ2-2, with D uncertain. Germline CDR1 and CDR2: SNHLY and FYNNEI. This CDR3 has 13 residues. V shed 6 bases and J shed 1 base, with 6 bases lying between them. In DNA, the CDR3 is TGTGCCAGCAGCCGGATGAACACCGGGGAGCTGTTTTTT. Translating gives CASSRMNTGELFF.

The chain links TRBV19 to TRBJ2-7; 7 bases line up with TRBD2. CDR1 is LNHDA, CDR2 SQIVND, per germline (reference sequence). The CDR3 contains 16 residues. V shed 5 bases and J 0 bases; nucleotides not matched to a gene: 10. Written as DNA, the CDR3 is TGTGCCAGTAGTCGAGCTAGCGGTGCATCCTCCTACGAGCAGTACTTC. Protein product: CASSRASGASSYEQYF.

Many counts were recorded for this clonotype. The rearrangement joins TRBV10-3 to TRBJ1-2; D is uncertain. V lost 6 bases to trimming and J lost 8 bases, with 16 bases between them. Looked up from germline, CDR1 is ENHRY and CDR2 is SYGVKD. The CDR3 consists of 13 residues. CDR3 loop: CAISESREYGYTF. The DNA for the CDR3 is TGTGCCATCAGCGAATCTAGAGAATACGGCTACACCTTC.

The V and J genes are TRBV10-3 and TRBJ2-3, with 7 bases fitting TRBD2. CDR1 and CDR2 from the germline V gene are ENHRY and SYGVKD. This CDR3 comprises 16 residues. Germline trimming cut 8 bases from V and 4 bases from J; bases unmatched to any gene: 15. This CDR3 reads CAIRAGAGRGSDTQYF. The CDR3 bases are TGTGCCATCCGGGCGGGAGCGGGAAGAGGATCAGATACGCAGTATTTT.

A few counts support this clonotype. The chain combines TRBV7-2 with TRBJ2-4, with 7 bases lining up with TRBD2. This CDR3 is built from 14 residues. Germline values: CDR1 SGHTA, CDR2 FQGNSA. V shed 5 bases, J shed 8 bases, and the junction held 9 bases outside the gene matches. The DNA of the CDR3 is TGTGCCAGCAGCCGCGGGAGAGAGGGAGACATTCAGTACTTC. Translated: CASSRGREGDIQYF.

This chain uses TRBV7-3 with TRBJ2-2; possibly TRBD2 for D (5 bases). The V end was cut by 1 base, the J end by 5 bases, with 8 bases between. Looked up from germline, CDR1 is SGHTA and CDR2 is FQGTGA. This CDR3 has 14 residues. Here the CDR3 reads CASSLMGGTGELFF. CDR3 in DNA: TGTGCCAGCAGCTTAATGGGCGGGACCGGGGAGCTGTTTTTT.

This clonotype was picked up a small number of times. The chain has TRBV7-2 and TRBJ2-7; 12 bases are shared with TRBD2. J lost 7 bases, V lost 1 base, and 8 bases had no gene match. Looked up from germline, CDR1 is SGHTA and CDR2 is FQGNSA. The CDR3 has 16 amino acids. CDR3 in amino acids: CASSLEGTSGPREQYF. CDR3 nucleotides: TGTGCCAGCAGCTTAGAAGGGACTAGCGGGCCCCGGGAGCAGTACTTC.

The chain carries TRBV7-9 and TRBJ2-5, with 9 positions matching TRBD1. The CDR3 loop spans 17 amino acids. V gave up 5 bases and J gave up 2 bases; unmatched junction bases: 12. CDR1 is SEHNR, CDR2 FQNEAQ, per germline (reference sequence). CDR3 DNA: TGTGCCAGCAGCCATAGAGCCTGGGACAGGGAACAAGAGACCCAGTACTTC. It codes for CASSHRAWDREQETQYF. The full variable domain, in which reference TRBV7-9 and TRBJ2-5 provide the parts outside the CDR3, is DTGVSQNPRHKITKRGQNVTFRCDPISEHNRLYWYRQTLGQGPEFLTYFQNEAQLEKSRLLSDRFSAERPKGSFSTLEIQRTEQGDSAMYLCASSHRAWDREQETQYFGPGTRLLVL.